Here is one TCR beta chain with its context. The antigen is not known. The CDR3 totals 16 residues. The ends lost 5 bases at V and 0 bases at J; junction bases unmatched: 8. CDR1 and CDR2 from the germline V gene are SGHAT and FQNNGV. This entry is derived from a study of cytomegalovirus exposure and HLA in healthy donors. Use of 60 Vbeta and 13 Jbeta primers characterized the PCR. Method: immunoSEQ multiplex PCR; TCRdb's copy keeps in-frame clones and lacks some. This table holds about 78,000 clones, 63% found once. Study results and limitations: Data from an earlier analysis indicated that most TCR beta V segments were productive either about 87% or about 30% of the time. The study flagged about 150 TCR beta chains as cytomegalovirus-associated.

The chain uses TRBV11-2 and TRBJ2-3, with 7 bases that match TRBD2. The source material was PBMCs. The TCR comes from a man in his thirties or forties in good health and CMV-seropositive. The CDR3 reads CASSSGTAISTDTQYF. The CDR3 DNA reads TGTGCCAGCAGCAGCGGGACCGCCATCAGCACAGATACGCAGTATTTT. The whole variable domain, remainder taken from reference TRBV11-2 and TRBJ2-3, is EAGVAQSPRYKIIEKRQSVAFWCNPISGHATLYWYQQILGQGPKLLIQFQNNGVVDDSQLPKDRFSAERLKGVDSTLKIQPAKLEDSAVYLCASSSGTAISTDTQYFGPGTRLTVL.